Listed here are 16 T cell receptor beta chains from one sample, sequenced in a study of blood T cells in healthy people across ages. A sample-barcoded 5' primer and a J-beta primer mix were used in a second PCR of roughly 6 to 12 cycles. TCRdb used MiXCR to reprocess the 5' RACE reads, holding one entry per CDR3 protein. The profile shows about 1.7 million distinct CDR3 sequences, roughly 28% of them singletons. Sequencing used blood. The origin of the receptors is a woman aged 30 to 39 in good health.

This clonotype was picked up a small number of times. This chain links TRBV6-5 with TRBJ1-6; TRBD1 matches at 10 bases. Germline CDR1 MNHEY, CDR2 SVGAGI. CDR3 length equals 16 residues. J lost 9 bases, V lost 2 bases, and 7 bases had no gene match. CDR3 region: CASSYKGQGPVSPLHF. CDR3 in DNA: TGTGCCAGCAGTTACAAGGGACAGGGGCCCGTTTCACCCCTCCACTTT.

The table lists this clonotype with many counts. The chain couples TRBV5-1 to TRBJ2-7; 7 bases map to TRBD1. V lost 0 bases and J lost 3; bases outside the gene matches: 6. The germline V gene encodes CDR1 SGHRS and CDR2 YFSETQ. This CDR3 region has 15 residues. The CDR3 protein is CASSLGTGSFYEQYF. In DNA, the CDR3 is TGCGCCAGCAGCTTGGGGACAGGTAGTTTCTACGAGCAGTACTTC.

This clonotype showed up just a few times. The chain links TRBV7-9 to TRBJ1-2; 10 nucleotides match TRBD1. The CDR3 consists of 15 residues. Losses at the gene ends were 0 bases for V and 8 bases for J; bases not matched to a gene: 6. Germline CDR1 and CDR2: SEHNR and FQNEAQ (reference sequence). The CDR3 reads CASSLAGTGARGYTF. The DNA of the CDR3 is TGTGCCAGCAGCTTAGCCGGGACAGGGGCTCGAGGCTACACCTTC.

This clonotype has a handful of counts. This sequence may be a read error, since a much larger clone differs from it by one base. V usage is TRBV5-5 and J usage is TRBJ2-1, with D possibly matching TRBD2 (6 bases). The CDR3 spans 13 residues. Trimming stripped 4 bases from V and 13 bases from J, with 18 bases between. The germline V gene encodes CDR1 SGHKS and CDR2 YYEKEE (reference sequence). This CDR3 is CASSRGTGETQFF. DNA of the CDR3: TGTGCCAGCAGCCGGGGGACGGGGGAGACCCAGTTCTTC.

This clonotype was counted between two and nine times. The chain combines TRBV12-3 or TRBV12-4 with TRBJ2-1; 10 bases fit TRBD2. This CDR3 region has 16 residues. The J segment lost 6 bases and the V segment lost 6 bases, leaving 11 bases of the junction unmatched. The DNA for the CDR3 is TGTGCCAGCAGCCCGCCTAGGAGACTAGCGGGCAATGAGCAGTTCTTC. Protein sequence: CASSPPRRLAGNEQFF.

This clonotype has ten or more counts. The J gene is TRBJ2-1, the V gene TRBV20-1, with unresolved D. The CDR3 extends over 11 amino acids. Germline loops: CDR1 DFQATT, CDR2 SNEGSKA (reference sequence). Trimming left V 0 bases short and J 4 bases short, with 1 base between. The CDR3 protein is CSARDYNEQFF. The DNA of the CDR3 is TGCAGTGCTAGAGATTACAATGAGCAGTTCTTC.

This rearrangement joins TRBV20-1 to TRBJ2-7; 7 nucleotides align to TRBD1. CDR1 is DFQATT, CDR2 SNEGSKA, per germline (reference sequence). J lost 1 base, V lost 0 bases, and 3 bases had no gene match. The CDR3 contains 14 residues. This chain's CDR3 is CSAREETGSYEQYF. DNA of the CDR3: TGCAGTGCTAGAGAGGAGACAGGGTCCTACGAGCAGTACTTC.

This clonotype was found a few times. The V call is TRBV19, the J call TRBJ2-1; D may be TRBD1 or TRBD2 (5 bases each). Germline lookup yields CDR1 LNHDA and CDR2 SQIVND (reference sequence). Deletions cut 5 bases from V and 5 bases from J, with 19 bases between. The CDR3 covers 16 residues. The CDR3 protein is CASSPRGRYGDNEQFF. The CDR3 DNA follows: TGTGCCAGTAGTCCCCGGGGCCGGTACGGAGACAATGAGCAGTTCTTC.

There are a few counts of this clonotype. The V and J genes are TRBV29-1 and TRBJ2-3; weak D call: TRBD1 (6 bases). Per germline, CDR1 SQVTM and CDR2 ANQGSEA. V gave up 7 bases and J gave up 0 bases, with 20 bases separating them. CDR3 length: 16 residues. The chain's CDR3 is CSATGLGGSSTDTQYF. The CDR3 DNA reads TGCAGCGCAACCGGCCTAGGGGGTTCTAGCACAGATACGCAGTATTTT.

The chain is built from TRBV7-9 and TRBJ2-1, with 13 bases lining up with TRBD2. The CDR3 has 12 amino acids. CDR1 is SEHNR and CDR2 is FQNEAQ in the germline V gene (reference sequence). Unmatched junction bases numbered 6, after V lost 7 bases and J lost 15 bases. The CDR3 spells CASTGLAGYWFF. The CDR3, as DNA: TGTGCCAGCACGGGACTAGCGGGATATTGGTTCTTC.

The J gene is TRBJ2-1, the V gene TRBV20-1, with 7 positions matching TRBD1. There are 15 residues in the CDR3. V gave up 5 bases and J gave up 12 bases; unmatched junction bases: 19. Germline loops: CDR1 DFQATT, CDR2 SNEGSKA (reference sequence). CDR3 protein: CSALGTEDSGGGQFF. CDR3 DNA sequence: TGCAGTGCTTTGGGGACGGAGGACTCAGGGGGTGGGCAGTTCTTC.

V gene TRBV5-1 combines with J gene TRBJ2-3, with D uncertain. The CDR3 runs 14 residues. Germline-derived CDR1 and CDR2 are SGHRS and YFSETQ. Trimming left V 7 bases short and J 0 bases short, with 12 bases between. The CDR3 bases are TGCGCCAGCCTCCTGGAGCCGAGCACAGATACGCAGTATTTT. This gives the protein CASLLEPSTDTQYF.

There are a few counts of this clonotype. This CDR3 is CSPQAERSYNEQFF. DNA for the CDR3: TGCAGTCCGCAAGCGGAGAGGTCCTACAATGAGCAGTTCTTC. The chain employs TRBV20-1 and TRBJ2-1; tentatively, D is TRBD2 (5 bases). From germline, CDR1 is DFQATT and CDR2 SNEGSKA (reference sequence). The CDR3 runs 14 residues. Trimming took off 8 bases at V and 1 base at J, with 15 bases between the two ends.

V gene TRBV6-1 combines with J gene TRBJ1-5; TRBD1 aligns across 8 bases. J lost 2 bases, V lost 4 bases, and 7 bases had no gene match. CDR1 and CDR2 (germline): MNHNS, SASEGT. The CDR3 consists of 16 residues. The CDR3 DNA sequence: TGTGCCAGCAGTGGGGGACAGGCACGGGGCAATCAGCCCCAGCATTTT. It codes for CASSGGQARGNQPQHF.

This clonotype has just a few counts. V is TRBV20-1 and J is TRBJ1-4; D is perhaps TRBD1 (6 bases). The CDR3 totals 13 residues. From germline, CDR1 is DFQATT and CDR2 SNEGSKA (reference sequence). With 4 bases removed from V and 8 bases from J, the gap between germline ends came to 14 bases. The DNA for the CDR3 is TGCAGTGCTAAGCCAGGGGTTGGAGAAAAACTGTTTTTT. Its translation is CSAKPGVGEKLFF.

The gene calls are TRBV27 and TRBJ1-1, with D unclear. Trimming took 2 bases from V and 7 from J, leaving 20 bases between them. This CDR3 spans 16 amino acids. CDR1 and CDR2 from the germline V gene are MNHEY and SMNVEV (reference sequence). The CDR3 is CASSLSRQPPGDEAFF. The CDR3 nucleotides are TGTGCCAGCAGTTTAAGTAGGCAACCTCCGGGAGATGAAGCTTTCTTT.